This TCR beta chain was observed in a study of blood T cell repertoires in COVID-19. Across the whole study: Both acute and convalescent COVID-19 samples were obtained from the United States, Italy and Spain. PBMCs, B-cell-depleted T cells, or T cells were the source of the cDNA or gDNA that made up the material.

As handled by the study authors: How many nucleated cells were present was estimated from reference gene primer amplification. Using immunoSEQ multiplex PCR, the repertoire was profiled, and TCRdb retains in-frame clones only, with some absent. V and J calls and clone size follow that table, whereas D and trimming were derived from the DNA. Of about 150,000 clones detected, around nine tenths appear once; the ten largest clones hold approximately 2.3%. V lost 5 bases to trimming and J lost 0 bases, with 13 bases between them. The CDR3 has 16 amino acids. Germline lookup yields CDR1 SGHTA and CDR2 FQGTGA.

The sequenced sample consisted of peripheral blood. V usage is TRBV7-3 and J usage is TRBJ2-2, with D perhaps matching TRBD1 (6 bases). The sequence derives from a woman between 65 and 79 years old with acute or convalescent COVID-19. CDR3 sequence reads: CASSHDRTANTGELFF. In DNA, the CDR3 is TGTGCCAGCAGCCATGACAGGACCGCGAACACCGGGGAGCTGTTTTTT.